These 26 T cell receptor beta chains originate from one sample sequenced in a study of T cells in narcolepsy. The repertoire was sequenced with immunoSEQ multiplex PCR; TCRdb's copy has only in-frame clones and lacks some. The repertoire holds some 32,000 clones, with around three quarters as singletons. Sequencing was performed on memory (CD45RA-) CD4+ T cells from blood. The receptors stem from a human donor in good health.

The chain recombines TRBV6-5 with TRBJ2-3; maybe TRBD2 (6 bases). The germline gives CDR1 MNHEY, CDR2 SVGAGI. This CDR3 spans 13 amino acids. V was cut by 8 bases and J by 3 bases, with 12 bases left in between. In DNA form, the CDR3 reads TGTGCCAGCGCGGATGGGGGGACAGATACGCAGTATTTT. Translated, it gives CASADGGTDTQYF.

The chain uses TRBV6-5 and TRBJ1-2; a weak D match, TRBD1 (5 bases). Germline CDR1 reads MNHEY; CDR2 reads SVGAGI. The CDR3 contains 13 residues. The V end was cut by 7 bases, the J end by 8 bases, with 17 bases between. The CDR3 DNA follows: TGTGCCAGCATTCACCCCGGGGCAGGAGGCTACACCTTC. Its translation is CASIHPGAGGYTF.

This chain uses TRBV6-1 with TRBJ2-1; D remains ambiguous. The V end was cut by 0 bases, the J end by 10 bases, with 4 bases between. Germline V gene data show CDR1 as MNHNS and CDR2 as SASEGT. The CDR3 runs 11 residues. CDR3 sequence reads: CASSEAVEQFF. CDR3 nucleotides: TGTGCCAGCAGTGAAGCGGTGGAGCAGTTCTTC.

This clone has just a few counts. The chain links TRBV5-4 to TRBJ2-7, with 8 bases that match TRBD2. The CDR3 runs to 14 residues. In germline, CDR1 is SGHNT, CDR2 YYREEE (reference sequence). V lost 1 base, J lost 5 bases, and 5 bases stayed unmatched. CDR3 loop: CASSLYGRADEQYF. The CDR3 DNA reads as TGTGCCAGCAGCTTGTACGGGAGGGCCGACGAGCAGTACTTC.

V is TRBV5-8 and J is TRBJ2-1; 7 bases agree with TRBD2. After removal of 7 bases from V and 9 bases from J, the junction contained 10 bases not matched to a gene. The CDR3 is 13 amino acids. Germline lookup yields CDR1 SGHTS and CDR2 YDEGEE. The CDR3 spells CASPPRLAGEQFF. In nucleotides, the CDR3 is TGTGCCAGCCCCCCCCGACTAGCTGGTGAGCAGTTCTTC.

The CDR3 spells CASSPAPGQDLRETQYF. The CDR3 DNA reads as TGCGCCAGCAGCCCAGCTCCAGGACAGGACCTTAGGGAGACCCAGTACTTC. The V call is TRBV5-1, the J call TRBJ2-5; 7 bases align to TRBD1. Trimming at V came to 4 bases and at J to 5 bases, leaving 17 bases not matched to a gene. This CDR3 has 17 residues. Germline CDR1 SGHRS, CDR2 YFSETQ.

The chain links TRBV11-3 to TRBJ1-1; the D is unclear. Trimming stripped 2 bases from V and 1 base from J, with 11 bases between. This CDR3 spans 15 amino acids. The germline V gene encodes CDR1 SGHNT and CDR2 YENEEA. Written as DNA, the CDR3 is TGTGCCAGCAGCTTACGACCCGGACCGAACACTGAAGCTTTCTTT. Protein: CASSLRPGPNTEAFF.

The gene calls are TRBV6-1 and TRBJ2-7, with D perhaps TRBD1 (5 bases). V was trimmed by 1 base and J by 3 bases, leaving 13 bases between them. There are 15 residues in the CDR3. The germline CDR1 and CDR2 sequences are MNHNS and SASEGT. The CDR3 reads CASSEGGLPHYEQYF. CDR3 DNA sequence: TGTGCCAGCAGTGAAGGGGGCCTACCCCACTACGAGCAGTACTTC.

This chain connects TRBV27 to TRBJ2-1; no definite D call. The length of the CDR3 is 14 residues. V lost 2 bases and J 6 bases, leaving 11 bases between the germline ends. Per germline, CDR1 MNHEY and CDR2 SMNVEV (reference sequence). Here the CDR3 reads CASSLKVGPNEQFF. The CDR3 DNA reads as TGTGCCAGCAGTTTAAAAGTAGGGCCCAATGAGCAGTTCTTC.

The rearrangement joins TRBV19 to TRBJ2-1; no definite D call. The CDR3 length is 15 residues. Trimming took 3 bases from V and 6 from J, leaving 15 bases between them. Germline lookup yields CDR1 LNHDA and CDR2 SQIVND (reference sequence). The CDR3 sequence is CASSMNYLAINEQFF. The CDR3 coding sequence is TGTGCCAGTAGTATGAATTATTTGGCCATCAATGAGCAGTTCTTC. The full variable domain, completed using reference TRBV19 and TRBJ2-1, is DGGITQSPKYLFRKEGQNVTLSCEQNLNHDAMYWYRQDPGQGLRLIYYSQIVNDFQKGDIAEGYSVSREKKESFPLTVTSAQKNPTAFYLCASSMNYLAINEQFFGPGTRLTVL.

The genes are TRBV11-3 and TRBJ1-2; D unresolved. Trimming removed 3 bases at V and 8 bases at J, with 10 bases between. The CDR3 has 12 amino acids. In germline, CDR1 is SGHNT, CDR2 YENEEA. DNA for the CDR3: TGTGCCAGCAGCTTTCAAGGGAGAGGCTACACCTTC. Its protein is CASSFQGRGYTF.

CDR3 protein: CAWKQGDRDSGEQFF. The CDR3 nucleotides are TGTGCCTGGAAACAGGGGGACAGGGACTCGGGTGAGCAGTTCTTC. V usage is TRBV30 and J usage is TRBJ2-1; the match to TRBD1 covers 9 bases. CDR3 length: 15 amino acids. V lost 4 bases to trimming and J lost 9 bases; unmatched junction nucleotides: 13. Germline CDR1 and CDR2: GTSNPN and SVGIG (reference sequence).

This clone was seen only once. CDR3 DNA: TGTGCCACCAAAGTAAGGGGAATCACTGAAGCTTTCTTT. This sequence encodes CATKVRGITEAFF. This chain joins TRBV15 and TRBJ1-1, with TRBD1 as a possible D gene (5 bases). Between the trimmed V and J ends, which lost 7 bases and 4 bases, there was a span of 13 bases. Per the germline V gene, CDR1 is LNHNV and CDR2 is YYDKDF (reference sequence). CDR3 size: 13 residues.

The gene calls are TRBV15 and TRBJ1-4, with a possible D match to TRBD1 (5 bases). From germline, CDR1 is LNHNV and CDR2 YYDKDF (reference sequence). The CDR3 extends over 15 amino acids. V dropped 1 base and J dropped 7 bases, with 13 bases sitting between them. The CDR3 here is CATSRGGIASEKLFF. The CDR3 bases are TGTGCCACCAGCAGAGGGGGGATCGCGAGTGAAAAACTGTTTTTT.

CDR3 DNA sequence: TGTGCCAGCAGTGAAACTACAGGGAGCACCGAGCAGTACTTC. Its translation: CASSETTGSTEQYF. The chain carries TRBV25-1 and TRBJ2-7; a weak D match, TRBD1 (6 bases). This CDR3 has 14 amino acids. The ends were cut back, 2 bases at V and 6 bases at J, with 14 bases in the middle. CDR1 MGHDK and CDR2 SYGVNS come from the germline V gene.

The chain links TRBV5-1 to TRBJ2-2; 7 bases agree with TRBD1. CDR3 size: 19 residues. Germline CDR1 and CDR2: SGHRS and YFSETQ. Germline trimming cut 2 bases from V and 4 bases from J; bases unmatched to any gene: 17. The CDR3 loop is CASSFSNFPGTASTGELFF. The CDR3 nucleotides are TGCGCCAGCAGCTTTTCAAACTTCCCCGGGACAGCTAGCACCGGGGAGCTGTTTTTT.

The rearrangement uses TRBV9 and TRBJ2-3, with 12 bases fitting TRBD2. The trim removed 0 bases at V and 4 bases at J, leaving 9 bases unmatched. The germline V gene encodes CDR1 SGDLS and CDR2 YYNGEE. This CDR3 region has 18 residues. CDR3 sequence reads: CASSVGASGRGMADTQYF. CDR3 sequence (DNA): TGTGCCAGCAGCGTAGGTGCTAGCGGGAGGGGAATGGCAGATACGCAGTATTTT.

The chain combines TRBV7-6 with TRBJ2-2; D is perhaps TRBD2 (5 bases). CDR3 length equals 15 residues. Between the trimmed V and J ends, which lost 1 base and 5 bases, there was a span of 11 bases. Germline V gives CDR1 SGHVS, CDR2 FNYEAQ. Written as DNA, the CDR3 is TGTGCCAGCAGCTTAGGGGGAGTGGGTACCGGGGAGCTGTTTTTT. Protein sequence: CASSLGGVGTGELFF.

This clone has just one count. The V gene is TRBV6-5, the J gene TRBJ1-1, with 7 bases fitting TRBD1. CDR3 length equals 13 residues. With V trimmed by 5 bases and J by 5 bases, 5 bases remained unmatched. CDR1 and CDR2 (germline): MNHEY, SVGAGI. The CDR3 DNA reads TGTGCCAGCAGTCCACACAGGGGTACTGAAGCTTTCTTT. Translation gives CASSPHRGTEAFF.

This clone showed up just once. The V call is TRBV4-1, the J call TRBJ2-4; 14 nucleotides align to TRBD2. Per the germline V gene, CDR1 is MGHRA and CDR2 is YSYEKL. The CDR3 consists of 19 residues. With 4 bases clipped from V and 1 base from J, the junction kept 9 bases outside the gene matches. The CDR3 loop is CASSLSGTSGRGAKNIQYF. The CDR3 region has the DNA TGCGCCAGCAGCCTTTCCGGGACTAGCGGGAGAGGGGCCAAAAACATTCAGTACTTC.

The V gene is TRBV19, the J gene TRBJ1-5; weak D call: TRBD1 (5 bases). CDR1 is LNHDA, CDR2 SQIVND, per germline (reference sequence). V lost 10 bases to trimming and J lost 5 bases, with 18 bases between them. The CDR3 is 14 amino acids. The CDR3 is CANIGVGEYQPQHF. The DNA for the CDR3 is TGTGCCAACATAGGGGTAGGGGAATATCAGCCCCAGCATTTT.

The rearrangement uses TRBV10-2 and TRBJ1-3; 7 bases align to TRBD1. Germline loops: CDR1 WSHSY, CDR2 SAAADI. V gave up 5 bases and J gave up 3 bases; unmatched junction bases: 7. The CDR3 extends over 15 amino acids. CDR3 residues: CASSLADRVGNTIYF. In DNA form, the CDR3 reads TGCGCCAGCAGTCTCGCCGACAGGGTTGGAAACACCATATATTTT.

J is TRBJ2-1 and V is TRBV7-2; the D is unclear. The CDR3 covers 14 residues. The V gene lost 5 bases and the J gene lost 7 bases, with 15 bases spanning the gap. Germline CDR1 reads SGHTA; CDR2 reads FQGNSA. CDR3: CASSPRLVTNEQFF. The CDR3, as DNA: TGTGCCAGCAGCCCACGTCTGGTCACTAATGAGCAGTTCTTC.

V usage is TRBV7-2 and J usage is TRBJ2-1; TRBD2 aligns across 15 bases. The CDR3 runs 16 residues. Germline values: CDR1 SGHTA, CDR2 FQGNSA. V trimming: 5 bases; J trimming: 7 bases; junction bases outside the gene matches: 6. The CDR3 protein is CASSALGLAGGNEQFF. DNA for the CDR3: TGTGCCAGCAGCGCACTCGGACTAGCGGGAGGGAATGAGCAGTTCTTC.

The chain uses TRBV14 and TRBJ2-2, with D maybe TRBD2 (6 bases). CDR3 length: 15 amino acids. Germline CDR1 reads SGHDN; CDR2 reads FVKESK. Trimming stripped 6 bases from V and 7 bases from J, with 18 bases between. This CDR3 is CASSRSGRGNGELFF. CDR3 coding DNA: TGTGCCAGCAGTCGCTCGGGACGGGGGAACGGGGAGCTGTTTTTT.

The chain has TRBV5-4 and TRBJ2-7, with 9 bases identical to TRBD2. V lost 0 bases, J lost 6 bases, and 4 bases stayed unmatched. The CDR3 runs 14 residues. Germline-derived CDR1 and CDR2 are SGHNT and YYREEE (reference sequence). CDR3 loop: CASSLGGRGLEQYF. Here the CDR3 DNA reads TGTGCCAGCAGCTTGGGCGGGAGGGGGCTCGAGCAGTACTTC.